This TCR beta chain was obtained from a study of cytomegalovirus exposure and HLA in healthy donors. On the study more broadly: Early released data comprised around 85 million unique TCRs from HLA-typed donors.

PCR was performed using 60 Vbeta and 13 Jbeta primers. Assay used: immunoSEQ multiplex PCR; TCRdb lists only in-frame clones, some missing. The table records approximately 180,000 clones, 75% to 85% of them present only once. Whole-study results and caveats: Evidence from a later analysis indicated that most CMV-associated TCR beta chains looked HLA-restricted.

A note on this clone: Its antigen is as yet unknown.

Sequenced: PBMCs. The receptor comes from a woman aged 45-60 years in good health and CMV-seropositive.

The CDR3 protein is CASSRGQGSYEQYF. The CDR3 DNA reads TGTGCCAGCAGTCGGGGACAGGGCTCCTACGAGCAGTACTTC. The genes are TRBV6-1 and TRBJ2-7; 9 bases are a match to TRBD1. The ends lost 5 bases at V and 0 bases at J; junction bases unmatched: 2. The germline V gene has CDR1 MNHNS and CDR2 SASEGT. The CDR3 is made up of 14 amino acids.